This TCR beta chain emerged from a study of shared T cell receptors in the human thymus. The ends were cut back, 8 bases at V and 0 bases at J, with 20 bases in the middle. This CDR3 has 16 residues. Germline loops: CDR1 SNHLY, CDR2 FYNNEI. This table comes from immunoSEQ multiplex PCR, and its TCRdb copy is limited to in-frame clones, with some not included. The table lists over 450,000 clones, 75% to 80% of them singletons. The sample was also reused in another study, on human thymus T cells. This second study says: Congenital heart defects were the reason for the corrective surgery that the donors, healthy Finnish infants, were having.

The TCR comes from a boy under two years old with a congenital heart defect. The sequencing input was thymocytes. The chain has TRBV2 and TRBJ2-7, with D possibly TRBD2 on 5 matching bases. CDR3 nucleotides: TGTGCCAGCCAAAGGGTACCCAGACTACCCTCCTACGAGCAGTACTTC. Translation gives CASQRVPRLPSYEQYF.